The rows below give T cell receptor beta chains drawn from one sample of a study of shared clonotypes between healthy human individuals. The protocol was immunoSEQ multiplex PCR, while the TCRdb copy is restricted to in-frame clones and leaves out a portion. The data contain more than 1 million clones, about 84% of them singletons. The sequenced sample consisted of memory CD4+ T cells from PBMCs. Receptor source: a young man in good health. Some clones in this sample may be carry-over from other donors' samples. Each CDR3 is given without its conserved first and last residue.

CDR3aa: ASFDASSYGYT
v_gene: TRBV28

CDR3aa: ASSRTGTAYNEQF
v_gene: TRBV4-2

CDR3aa: ASSQLETGKETQY
v_gene: TRBV5-1

CDR3aa: ATSRDRDTLGGYT
v_gene: TRBV15

CDR3aa: ASSHTTGLATDTQY
v_gene: TRBV4-3

CDR3aa: ASSFQAGGYNEQY
v_gene: TRBV7-3

CDR3aa: AWSAYVGNSPLH
v_gene: TRBV30

CDR3aa: ASSLGQGFNYGYT
v_gene: TRBV7-8

CDR3aa: ASSVSGSYNEQF
v_gene: TRBV5-1

CDR3aa: ASSRGKASNYEQY
v_gene: TRBV4-1

CDR3aa: ASSSGWNQPQH
v_gene: TRBV7-9

CDR3aa: ASSSQGGGIDEQY
v_gene: TRBV7-9

CDR3aa: ASSGKREGSYNEQF
v_gene: TRBV5-6

CDR3aa: ASSMGSLAKNIQY
v_gene: TRBV19

CDR3aa: ASSLDRRNQPQH
v_gene: TRBV7-8

CDR3aa: AWSLSSGNTIY
v_gene: TRBV30

CDR3aa: ASSLRTYGYT
v_gene: TRBV28

CDR3aa: ASSLEGAEAF
v_gene: TRBV5-1

CDR3aa: ASSRTGLDEQF
v_gene: TRBV6-4

CDR3aa: ASRNRLAGNYEQY
v_gene: TRBV7-2

CDR3aa: ASRDRSTDTQY
v_gene: TRBV7-9

CDR3aa: ASSLDPPGTEAF
v_gene: TRBV7-9

CDR3aa: ASSSDTNTGELF
v_gene: TRBV5-1

CDR3aa: ASSLLARAHNEQF
v_gene: TRBV5-1

CDR3aa: ASSRASGSENEQF
v_gene: TRBV7-3

CDR3aa: ASSPQVLGGNTIY
v_gene: TRBV27

CDR3aa: ASSRPGTGITEAF
v_gene: TRBV7-9

CDR3aa: ASSQRWDRGHEQF
v_gene: TRBV4-1

CDR3aa: ASSSGRGTTSQETQY
v_gene: TRBV7-9

CDR3aa: ASSPDRHQPQH
v_gene: TRBV18

CDR3aa: ASSQAAGVIEQY
v_gene: TRBV4-2

CDR3aa: ASSPRGRGPYEQY
v_gene: TRBV27

CDR3aa: ASSLRPGPSYEQY
v_gene: TRBV28

CDR3aa: ASSLGRTGGGYT
v_gene: TRBV7-9

CDR3aa: ASSEDANTEAF
v_gene: TRBV2

CDR3aa: ASRRENTGELF
v_gene: TRBV2

CDR3aa: ASSYELAGVPGTQY
v_gene: TRBV5-1

CDR3aa: ASSPTSGTYSGANVLT
v_gene: TRBV7-9

CDR3aa: ASSQDSDGRTYNEQF
v_gene: TRBV4-2

CDR3aa: ASSLGQGGNEQY
v_gene: TRBV11-2

CDR3aa: ASSSYNSPLH
v_gene: TRBV28

CDR3aa: ASSQEVSSYNEQF
v_gene: TRBV4-1

CDR3aa: ASSYDRGREKLF
v_gene: TRBV7-9

CDR3aa: ASRLTGSNEQF
v_gene: TRBV2

CDR3aa: ASSPTGGNGHYEQY
v_gene: TRBV28

CDR3aa: ATSRDGGTTKDEQF
v_gene: TRBV15

CDR3aa: ASSYEPWGIQY
v_gene: TRBV6-5

CDR3aa: ASSVEGLGETQY
v_gene: TRBV9